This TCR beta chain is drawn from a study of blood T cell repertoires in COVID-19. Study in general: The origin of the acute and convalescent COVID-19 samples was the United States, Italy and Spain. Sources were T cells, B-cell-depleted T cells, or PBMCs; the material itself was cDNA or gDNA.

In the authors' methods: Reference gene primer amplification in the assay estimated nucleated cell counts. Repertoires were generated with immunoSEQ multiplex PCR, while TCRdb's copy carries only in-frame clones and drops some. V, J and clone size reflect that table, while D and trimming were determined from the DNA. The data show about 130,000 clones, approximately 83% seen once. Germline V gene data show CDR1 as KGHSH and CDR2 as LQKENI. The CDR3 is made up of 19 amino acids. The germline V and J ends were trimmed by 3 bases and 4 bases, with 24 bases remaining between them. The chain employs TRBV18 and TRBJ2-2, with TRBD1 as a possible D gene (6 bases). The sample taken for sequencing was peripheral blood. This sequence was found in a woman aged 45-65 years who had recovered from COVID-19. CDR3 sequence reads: CASSPQAPGHRGGTGELFF. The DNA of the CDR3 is TGTGCCAGCTCACCGCAAGCTCCGGGACACCGGGGCGGCACCGGGGAGCTGTTTTTT.